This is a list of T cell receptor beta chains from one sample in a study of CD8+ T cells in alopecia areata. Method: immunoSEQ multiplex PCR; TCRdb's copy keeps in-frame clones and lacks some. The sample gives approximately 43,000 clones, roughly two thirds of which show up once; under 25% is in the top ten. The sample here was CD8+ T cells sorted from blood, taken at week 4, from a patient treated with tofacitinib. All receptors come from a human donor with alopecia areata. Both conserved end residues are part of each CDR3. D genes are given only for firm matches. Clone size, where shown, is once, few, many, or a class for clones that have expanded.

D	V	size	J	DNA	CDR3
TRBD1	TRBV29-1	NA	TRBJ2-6	TGCAGCGTGTGGGGACAGGGGTCCTCTGGGGCCAACGTCCTGACTTTC	CSVWGQGSSGANVLTF
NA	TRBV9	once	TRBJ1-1	TGTGCCAGCAGCGCCTTTGACAGGACGAACACTGAAGCTTTCTTT	CASSAFDRTNTEAFF
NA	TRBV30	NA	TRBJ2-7	TGTGCCTGGGAGCCTGGGGCAGGGAGTCCCTACGAGCAGTACTTC	CAWEPGAGSPYEQYF
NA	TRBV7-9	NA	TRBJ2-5	TGTGCCAGCAGCGCAAGACTGGGAGAGACCCAGTACTTC	CASSARLGETQYF
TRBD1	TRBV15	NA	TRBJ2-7	TGTGCCACCAGCAGAGCGGGACAGGTGACCTACGAGCAGTACTTC	CATSRAGQVTYEQYF
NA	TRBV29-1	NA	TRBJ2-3	TGCAGCGTTCAATCAGAAGGGATCGCACCCACAGATACGCAGTATTTT	CSVQSEGIAPTDTQYF
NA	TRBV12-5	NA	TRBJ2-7	TGTGCTAGTGGAACAGGGCGCGAGCAGTACTTC	CASGTGREQYF
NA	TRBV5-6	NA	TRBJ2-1	TGTGCCAGCAGCTTGGGGGGGAATGAGCAGTTCTTC	CASSLGGNEQFF
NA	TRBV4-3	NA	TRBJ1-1	TGCGCCAGCAGCCAAGATACTACAGGGATGAACACTGAAGCTTTCTTT	CASSQDTTGMNTEAFF
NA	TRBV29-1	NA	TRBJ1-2	TGCAGCGCCCCAAACAGGGAGGGGGGCTACACCTTC	CSAPNREGGYTF
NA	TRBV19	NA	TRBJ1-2	TGTGCCAGTTTTGGGGGAACTTATGGCTACACCTTC	CASFGGTYGYTF
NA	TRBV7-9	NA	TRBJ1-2	TGTGCCAGCAGCCACGTTCAGTCACATGGCTACACCTTC	CASSHVQSHGYTF
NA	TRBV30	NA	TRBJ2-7	TGTGCCTGGACGGCAAGGCTTGACCGCGGGCAGTACTTC	CAWTARLDRGQYF
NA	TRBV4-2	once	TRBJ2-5	TGTGCCAGCAGCGCCGGACTCCAAGAGACCCAGTACTTC	CASSAGLQETQYF
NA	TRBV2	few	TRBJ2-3	TGTGCCAGCCGGGGGCTAGGCACAGATACGCAGTATTTT	CASRGLGTDTQYF
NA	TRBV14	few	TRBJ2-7	TGTGCCAGCAGCCCGAGTGGTCGGATCTACGAGCAGTACTTC	CASSPSGRIYEQYF
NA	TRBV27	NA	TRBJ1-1	TGTGCCAGCAGTCCCGGACGGAACACTGAAGCTTTCTTT	CASSPGRNTEAFF
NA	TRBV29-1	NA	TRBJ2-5	TGCAGCGTCCATCTACTCGGCGGCCAAGAGACCCAGTACTTC	CSVHLLGGQETQYF
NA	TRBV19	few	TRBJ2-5	TGTGCCAGTACCCCGACAGGAGATCAAGAGACCCAGTACTTC	CASTPTGDQETQYF
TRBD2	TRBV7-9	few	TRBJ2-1	TGTGCCAGCAGCTTAGATGCTAGCGGGGGCCGCTTGATCTACAATGAGCAGTTCTTC	CASSLDASGGRLIYNEQFF
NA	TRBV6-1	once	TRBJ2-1	TGTGCCAGCAGGCCTACCATCTCCTACAATGAGCAGTTCTTC	CASRPTISYNEQFF
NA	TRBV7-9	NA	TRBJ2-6	TGTGCCAGCAGCCCAACCAGGGGGGCTGGGGCCAACGTCCTGACTTTC	CASSPTRGAGANVLTF
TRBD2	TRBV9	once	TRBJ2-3	TGTGCCAGCAGCGACCCACCTAGCGGGGGGGCGTCGGATACGCAGTATTTT	CASSDPPSGGASDTQYF
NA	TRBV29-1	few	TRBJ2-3	TGCAGCGTTCTAGACAGGAGAGCAGATACGCAGTATTTT	CSVLDRRADTQYF
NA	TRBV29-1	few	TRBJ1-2	TGCAGCGTTGAGGACCCGGGGGATAATGGCTACACCTTC	CSVEDPGDNGYTF
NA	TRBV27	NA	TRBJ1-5	TGTGCCAGCAGTTTATACCAGAATCAGCCCCAGCATTTT	CASSLYQNQPQHF
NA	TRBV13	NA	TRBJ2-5	TGTGCCAGCAGCCCACACCTACAAGAGACCCAGTACTTC	CASSPHLQETQYF
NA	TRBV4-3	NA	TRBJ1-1	TGCGCCAGCAGCCGGGACTTCATGAACACTGAAGCTTTCTTT	CASSRDFMNTEAFF
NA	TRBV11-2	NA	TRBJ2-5	TGTGCCAGCAGCTTAGGGGAGACCCAGTACTTC	CASSLGETQYF
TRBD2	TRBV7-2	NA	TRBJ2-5	TGTGCCAGCAGCTTAGGTGCTAGCGGGGCCGAAGAGACCCAGTACTTC	CASSLGASGAEETQYF
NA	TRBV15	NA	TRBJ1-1	TGTGCCACCAGCCTTCATATGGGGGAGGGAAACACTGAAGCTTTCTTT	CATSLHMGEGNTEAFF
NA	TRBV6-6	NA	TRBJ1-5	TGTGCCAGCAGTTACGCGGAGGGCAATCAGCCCCAGCATTTT	CASSYAEGNQPQHF
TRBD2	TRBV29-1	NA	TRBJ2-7	TGCAGCGTTGCGGGGAGGGAATACGAGCAGTACTTC	CSVAGREYEQYF
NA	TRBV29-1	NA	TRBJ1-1	TGCAGCGTTGAAGGGGGGAGAACTGAAGCTTTCTTT	CSVEGGRTEAFF
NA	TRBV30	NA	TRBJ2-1	TGTGCCTGGAGCGGCCTTAACAATGAGCAGTTCTTC	CAWSGLNNEQFF
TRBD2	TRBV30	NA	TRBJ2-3	TGTGCCTGGAGTCTAAGCGGGGGGACAGCAGATACGCAGTATTTT	CAWSLSGGTADTQYF
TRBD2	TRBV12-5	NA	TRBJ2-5	TGTGCTAGTCTAGCGGGCGGATCCCAAGAGACCCAGTACTTC	CASLAGGSQETQYF
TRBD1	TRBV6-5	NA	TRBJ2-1	TGTGCCAGCAGGCTCTACAGGGGCTCCTACAATGAGCAGTTCTTC	CASRLYRGSYNEQFF
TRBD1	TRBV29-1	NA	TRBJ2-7	TGCAGCGTAGGGACAGGTGAATCCTACGAGCAGTACTTC	CSVGTGESYEQYF
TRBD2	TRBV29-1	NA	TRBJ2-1	TGCAGCGGTTTAGCGGGGGGCCTCTACAATGAGCAGTTCTTC	CSGLAGGLYNEQFF
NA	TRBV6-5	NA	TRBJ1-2	TGTGCCAGCACTCCAGACCCTAACTATGGCTACACCTTC	CASTPDPNYGYTF
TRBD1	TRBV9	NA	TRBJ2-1	TGTGCCAGCAGGGGACAGGACCGTGAGCAGTTCTTC	CASRGQDREQFF
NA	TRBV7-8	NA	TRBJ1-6	TGTGCCAGCAGCGCCGAGGTTTATAGCTCCTATAATTCACCCCTCCACTTT	CASSAEVYSSYNSPLHF
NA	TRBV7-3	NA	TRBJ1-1	TGTGCCAGCAGCTTAACCTTCGGGGCTGAAGCTTTCTTT	CASSLTFGAEAFF